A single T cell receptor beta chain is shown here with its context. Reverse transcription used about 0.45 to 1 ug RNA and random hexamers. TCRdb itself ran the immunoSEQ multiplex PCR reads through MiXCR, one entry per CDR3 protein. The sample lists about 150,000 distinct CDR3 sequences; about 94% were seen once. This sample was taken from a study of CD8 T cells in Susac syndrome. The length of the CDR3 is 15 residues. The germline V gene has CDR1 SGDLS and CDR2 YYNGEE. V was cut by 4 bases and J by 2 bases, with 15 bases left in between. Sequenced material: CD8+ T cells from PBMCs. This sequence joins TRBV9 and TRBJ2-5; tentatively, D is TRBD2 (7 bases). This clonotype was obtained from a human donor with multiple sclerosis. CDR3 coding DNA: TGTGCCAGCAGCTTGGGGGGGACACCACAAGAGACCCAGTACTTC. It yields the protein CASSLGGTPQETQYF. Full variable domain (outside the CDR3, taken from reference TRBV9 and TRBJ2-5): DSGVTQTPKHLITATGQRVTLRCSPRSGDLSVYWYQQSLDQGLQFLIQYYNGEERAKGNILERFSAQQFPDLHSELNLSSLELGDSALYFCASSLGGTPQETQYFGPGTRLLVL.